These 25 T cell receptor beta chains were all obtained from the same sample, sequenced in a study of cytomegalovirus exposure and HLA in healthy donors. Data came from immunoSEQ multiplex PCR; TCRdb stores just in-frame clones and leaves some out. Here the sample spans 120,000 or so clones, 95% to 96% being singletons. The specimen sequenced was PBMCs. Receptors were obtained from a man aged 18 to 29 in good health and CMV-seronegative.

This clone was seen a single time. V gene TRBV28 combines with J gene TRBJ1-1; no clear D gene. CDR3 length: 16 residues. With 7 bases removed from V and 4 bases from J, the gap between germline ends came to 22 bases. The V gene's germline CDR1 is MDHEN and CDR2 SYDVKM. The CDR3 bases are TGTGCCAGCATGACATCCGACGTTTTGGCGAGCACTGAAGCTTTCTTT. Its protein is CASMTSDVLASTEAFF.

The V gene is TRBV4-1, the J gene TRBJ2-1, with TRBD2 as a possible D gene (5 bases). The CDR3 has 12 amino acids. CDR1 MGHRA and CDR2 YSYEKL come from the germline V gene. Trimming stripped 3 bases from V and 9 bases from J, with 9 bases between. Written as DNA, the CDR3 is TGCGCCAGCAGCCATCTCGCGGGTGAGCAGTTCTTC. Its protein product is CASSHLAGEQFF.

The chain uses TRBV6-5 and TRBJ2-7; tentative D call: TRBD2 (5 bases). V was pared by 6 bases and J by 3 bases, with 12 bases between. The CDR3 runs 13 residues. Germline CDR1 is MNHEY and CDR2 is SVGAGI. This CDR3 is CASRRAGDYEQYF. The CDR3, as DNA: TGTGCCAGCAGGCGGGCCGGAGACTACGAGCAGTACTTC.

J is TRBJ2-7 and V is TRBV18; a possible D gene is TRBD2 (6 bases). V lost 3 bases and J lost 5, with 11 bases in between. There are 13 residues in the CDR3. Germline CDR1 KGHSH, CDR2 LQKENI. The CDR3 DNA is TGTGCCAGCTCACCCTCTGCTAGCGACGAGCAGTACTTC. This translates into CASSPSASDEQYF.

This chain uses TRBV6-6 with TRBJ2-7; 7 nucleotides match TRBD1. Germline V lookup: CDR1 MNHNY, CDR2 SVGAGI (reference sequence). CDR3 size: 16 residues. V lost 6 bases to trimming and J lost 1 base; unmatched junction nucleotides: 12. CDR3 nucleotides: TGTGCCAGCAGCGACAGGCTCCGGACAGGATCCTACGAGCAGTACTTC. Residues: CASSDRLRTGSYEQYF.

This chain connects TRBV4-1 to TRBJ1-4; TRBD1 matches 7 bases. The CDR3 contains 13 residues. Germline values: CDR1 MGHRA, CDR2 YSYEKL. Trimming took 4 bases from V and 8 from J; bases not matched to a gene: 4. The CDR3 loop reads CASSRRGEEKLFF. Written as DNA, the CDR3 is TGCGCCAGCAGCCGCAGGGGGGAAGAAAAACTGTTTTTT.

This rearrangement joins TRBV18 to TRBJ2-1; 7 positions agree with TRBD2. CDR3 length equals 13 residues. V lost 6 bases and J lost 8; bases outside the gene matches: 7. Germline V CDR1 and CDR2: KGHSH, LQKENI. The CDR3 protein is CASSLTREDEQFF. The DNA of the CDR3 is TGTGCCAGCTCCCTTACCCGGGAGGATGAGCAGTTCTTC.

The chain links TRBV27 to TRBJ1-3; weak D call: TRBD1 (6 bases). CDR1 and CDR2 (germline): MNHEY, SMNVEV (reference sequence). V was trimmed by 6 bases and J by 4 bases, leaving 13 bases between them. The CDR3 extends over 14 amino acids. This CDR3 is CASSLGARGNTIYF. Written as DNA, the CDR3 is TGTGCCAGCAGCCTGGGGGCGAGAGGAAACACCATATATTTT.

The V gene is TRBV6-5, the J gene TRBJ2-3; TRBD2 agrees at 11 bases. CDR1 is MNHEY and CDR2 is SVGAGI in the germline V gene. With 6 bases clipped from V and 1 base from J, the junction kept 3 bases outside the gene matches. This CDR3 is 15 amino acids long. CDR3 sequence: CASSPLAGGTDTQYF. The CDR3 DNA is TGTGCCAGCAGCCCACTAGCGGGGGGCACAGATACGCAGTATTTT.

This chain joins TRBV7-2 and TRBJ1-5, with a weak D call TRBD1 (6 bases). This CDR3 comprises 14 residues. The germline CDR1 and CDR2 sequences are SGHTA and FQGNSA. The V end was cut by 4 bases, the J end by 5 bases, with 12 bases between. The CDR3 coding sequence is TGTGCCAGCAGCTCAGGACAGCCTTATCAGCCCCAGCATTTT. This codes for CASSSGQPYQPQHF.

This clone was counted a single time. The V call is TRBV28, the J call TRBJ2-1; tentative D call: TRBD2 (5 bases). V lost 5 bases and J 11 bases, leaving 13 bases between the germline ends. The CDR3 runs to 12 residues. Germline values: CDR1 MDHEN, CDR2 SYDVKM. CDR3: CASSPGEPKQFF. The CDR3 bases are TGTGCCAGCAGTCCCGGGGAGCCTAAGCAGTTCTTC.

The chain joins TRBV7-8 to TRBJ2-1; 9 nucleotides agree with TRBD2. This CDR3 contains 14 residues. Germline CDR1 and CDR2: SGHVS and FQNEAQ. J gave up 7 bases and V 4 bases, and 5 bases lay outside the gene matches. CDR3 in amino acids: CASSSWREGNEQFF. Written as DNA, the CDR3 is TGTGCCAGCAGCTCCTGGCGGGAGGGAAATGAGCAGTTCTTC.

The V gene is TRBV6-5, the J gene TRBJ1-1; 9 bases are a match to TRBD1. The V segment lost 5 bases and the J segment 5 bases; nucleotides outside the gene matches: 9. Germline CDR1 is MNHEY and CDR2 is SVGAGI. The CDR3 contains 15 residues. In DNA, the CDR3 is TGTGCCAGCAGTACCCCGGGACAGGGTTCGACTGAAGCTTTCTTT. Translation gives CASSTPGQGSTEAFF.

CDR3 DNA sequence: TGCAGCGTTGTGACAGGGGGCAACATTCAGTACTTC. Protein product: CSVVTGGNIQYF. The rearrangement links TRBV29-1 to TRBJ2-4; 10 nucleotides agree with TRBD1. CDR1 is SQVTM and CDR2 is ANQGSEA in the germline V gene. The V segment lost 4 bases and the J segment 7 bases; nucleotides outside the gene matches: 1. This CDR3 has 12 residues. Variable domain in full (rest from reference TRBV29-1 and TRBJ2-4): SAVISQKPSRDICQRGTSLTIQCQVDSQVTMMFWYRQQPGQSLTLIATANQGSEATYESGFVIDKFPISRPNLTFSTLTVSNMSPEDSSIYLCSVVTGGNIQYFGAGTRLSVL.

This clone was recorded only once. The chain recombines TRBV7-8 with TRBJ1-5; 9 positions match TRBD1. Germline values: CDR1 SGHVS, CDR2 FQNEAQ. V dropped 1 base and J dropped 7; count of bases not matched to a gene: 11. This CDR3 is built from 17 residues. The CDR3 DNA reads TGTGCCAGCAGCTTAGGTTGGGACAGGGATGGAGGGCAGCCCCAGCATTTT. It codes for CASSLGWDRDGGQPQHF.

The count of this clone is one. The V and J genes are TRBV5-1 and TRBJ1-1; TRBD1 might be the D (6 bases). Trimming shortened V by 0 bases and J by 6 bases, and 9 bases separated the two germline ends. The CDR3 loop spans 13 amino acids. Germline assignment: CDR1 SGHRS and CDR2 YFSETQ. CDR3 sequence: CASSLAGGPEAFF. The CDR3 DNA follows: TGCGCCAGCAGCTTGGCTGGGGGCCCTGAAGCTTTCTTT.

The J gene is TRBJ2-6, the V gene TRBV28, with D possibly being TRBD2 (6 bases). CDR3 size: 18 residues. V lost 6 bases and J 0 bases, leaving 18 bases between the germline ends. CDR1 MDHEN and CDR2 SYDVKM come from the germline V gene. The CDR3 DNA is TGTGCCAGCAGGATAGGAGGGTACACGAGCTCTGGGGCCAACGTCCTGACTTTC. The encoded protein is CASRIGGYTSSGANVLTF. Using reference TRBV28 and TRBJ2-6 for the parts outside the CDR3, the full variable domain is DVKVTQSSRYLVKRTGEKVFLECVQDMDHENMFWYRQDPGLGLRLIYFSYDVKMKEKGDIPEGYSVSREKKERFSLILESASTNQTSMYLCASRIGGYTSSGANVLTFGAGSRLTVL.

As DNA, the CDR3 is TGTGCCAGCAGCCAGGGGCGGGACACCGGGGAGCTGTTTTTT. Its protein is CASSQGRDTGELFF. The chain employs TRBV28 and TRBJ2-2, with D possibly being TRBD1 (6 bases). CDR1 is MDHEN and CDR2 is SYDVKM in the germline V gene. V lost 6 bases, J lost 3 bases, and 11 bases lay in between. CDR3 length: 14 residues.

The V and J genes are TRBV10-3 and TRBJ2-7; 12 nucleotides line up with TRBD2. The J segment lost 5 bases and the V segment lost 2 bases, leaving 10 bases of the junction unmatched. The CDR3 sequence is 17 residues long. The germline gives CDR1 ENHRY, CDR2 SYGVKD. The CDR3 sequence: CAISEGASGRARHEQYF. The CDR3 DNA sequence: TGTGCCATCAGTGAGGGGGCTAGCGGGAGGGCCCGGCACGAGCAGTACTTC.

The chain uses TRBV11-1 and TRBJ2-7; 10 bases are shared with TRBD2. Trimming took 1 base from V and 2 from J; bases not matched to a gene: 5. The CDR3 covers 16 residues. CDR1 and CDR2 (germline): SGHAT, FQDESV (reference sequence). Written as DNA, the CDR3 is TGTGCCAGCAGCTTAGGACTAGCGGGCAACCCCTACGAGCAGTACTTC. It translates to CASSLGLAGNPYEQYF.

The CDR3 sequence is CASSLAPGAGTEAFF. Here the CDR3 DNA reads TGTGCCAGCAGCTTAGCGCCAGGGGCCGGGACTGAAGCTTTCTTT. The chain is built from TRBV7-2 and TRBJ1-1; maybe TRBD1 (6 bases). The V gene lost 0 bases and the J gene lost 5 bases, with 13 bases spanning the gap. There are 15 residues in the CDR3. Germline CDR1 reads SGHTA; CDR2 reads FQGNSA. The full variable domain, its missing parts supplied by reference TRBV7-2 and TRBJ1-1, is GAGVSQSPSNKVTEKGKDVELRCDPISGHTALYWYRQSLGQGLEFLIYFQGNSAPDKSGLPSDRFSAERTGGSVSTLTIQRTQQEDSAVYLCASSLAPGAGTEAFFGQGTRLTVV.

The V and J genes are TRBV13 and TRBJ2-7; 9 bases are a match to TRBD1. This CDR3 has 15 amino acids. Germline V lookup: CDR1 PRHDT, CDR2 FYEKMQ (reference sequence). The junction had 3 bases not matched to a gene; V was cut back by 1 base and J by 2 bases. The CDR3 DNA reads as TGTGCCAGCAGCTTAGCCGGGGACAGGGCCTACGAGCAGTACTTC. This encodes CASSLAGDRAYEQYF.

This chain's CDR3 is CASSPEWRGMNTEAFF. The CDR3 coding sequence is TGTGCCAGCAGCCCCGAGTGGAGAGGGATGAACACTGAAGCTTTCTTT. The chain recombines TRBV9 with TRBJ1-1; D not resolved. Deletions cut 4 bases from V and 0 bases from J, with 16 bases between. The germline V gene has CDR1 SGDLS and CDR2 YYNGEE. CDR3 length: 16 amino acids.

V and J are TRBV11-3 and TRBJ2-3, with D tentatively TRBD1 (6 bases). The CDR3 is 20 amino acids. Per germline, CDR1 SGHNT and CDR2 YENEEA. Trimming removed 0 bases from V and 0 bases from J, with 22 bases in between. CDR3 DNA: TGTGCCAGCAGCTTAGATCTTTTTTGGACAGATCCCTCTAGCACAGATACGCAGTATTTT. This sequence encodes CASSLDLFWTDPSSTDTQYF.

The V call is TRBV30, the J call TRBJ2-2; TRBD2 matches at 12 bases. This CDR3 spans 17 amino acids. Germline-derived CDR1 and CDR2 are GTSNPN and SVGIG (reference sequence). The junction had 10 bases not matched to a gene; V was cut back by 6 bases and J by 2 bases. This CDR3 reads CACPLRTSGTNTGELFF. As DNA, the CDR3 is TGTGCCTGCCCCCTGAGGACTAGCGGGACTAACACCGGGGAGCTGTTTTTT. Combining the CDR3 with reference TRBV30 and TRBJ2-2 gives the whole variable domain SQTIHQWPATLVQPVGSPLSLECTVEGTSNPNLYWYRQAAGRGLQLLFYSVGIGQISSEVPQNLSASRPQDRQFILSSKKLLLSDSGFYLCACPLRTSGTNTGELFFGEGSRLTVL.